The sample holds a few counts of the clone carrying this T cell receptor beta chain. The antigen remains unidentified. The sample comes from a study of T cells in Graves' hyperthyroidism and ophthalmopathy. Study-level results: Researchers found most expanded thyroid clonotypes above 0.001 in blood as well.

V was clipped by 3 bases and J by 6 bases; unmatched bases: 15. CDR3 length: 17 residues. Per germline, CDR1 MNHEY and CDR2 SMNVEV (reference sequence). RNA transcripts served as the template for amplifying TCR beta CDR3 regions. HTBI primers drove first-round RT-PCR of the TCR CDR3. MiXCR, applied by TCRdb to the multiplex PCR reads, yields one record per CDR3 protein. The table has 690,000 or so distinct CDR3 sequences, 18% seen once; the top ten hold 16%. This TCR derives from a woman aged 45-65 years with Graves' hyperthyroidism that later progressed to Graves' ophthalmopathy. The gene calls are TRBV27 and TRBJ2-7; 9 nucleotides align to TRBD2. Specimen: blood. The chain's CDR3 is CASSFAGTSISFGEQYF. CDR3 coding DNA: TGTGCCAGCAGTTTTGCCGGGACTAGCATTTCGTTTGGCGAGCAGTACTTC.